This T cell receptor (beta chain) was obtained from a study of blood T cells in healthy people across ages. Study-level results: The study found more naive CD4+ cells and higher diversity in long-lived than aged donors. Roughly linear age-related decline in beta diversity appeared, significant by age 40.

Trimming took off 0 bases at V and 4 bases at J, with 16 bases between the two ends. CDR1 LGHNA and CDR2 YNFKEQ come from the germline V gene. The CDR3 totals 17 residues. This clonotype was seen a few times. Its antigen is undetermined. It was with a sample-barcoded 5' primer and a J-beta primer mix that a second PCR of roughly 7 to 12 cycles was run. Every individual sample yielded 2.5 million or more paired-end reads (each containing CDR3). TCRdb itself ran the 5' RACE reads through MiXCR, one entry per CDR3 protein. The sample lists about 750,000 distinct CDR3 sequences, about 53% occurring once. This receptor was identified in a man aged 80 or over in good health. The source material was blood. The chain is built from TRBV4-2 and TRBJ2-1; either TRBD1 or TRBD2 may fit D (5 bases each). The CDR3 sequence: CASSQEVGGREYNEQFF. The CDR3 DNA is TGTGCCAGCAGCCAAGAGGTAGGAGGCAGGGAATACAATGAGCAGTTCTTC.